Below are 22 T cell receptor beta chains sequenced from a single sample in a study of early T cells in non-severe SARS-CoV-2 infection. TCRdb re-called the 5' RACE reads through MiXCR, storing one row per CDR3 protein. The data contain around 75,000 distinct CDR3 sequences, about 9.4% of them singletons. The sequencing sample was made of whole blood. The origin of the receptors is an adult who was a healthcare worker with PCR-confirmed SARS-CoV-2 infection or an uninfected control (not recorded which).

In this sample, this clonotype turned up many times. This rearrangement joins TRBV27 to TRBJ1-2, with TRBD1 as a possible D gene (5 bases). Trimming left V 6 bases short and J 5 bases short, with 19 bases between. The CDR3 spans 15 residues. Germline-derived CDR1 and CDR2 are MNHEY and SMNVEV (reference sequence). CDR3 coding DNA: TGTGCCAGCAGCTCTGTCTCCGGGACCGATTATGGCTACACCTTC. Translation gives CASSSVSGTDYGYTF.

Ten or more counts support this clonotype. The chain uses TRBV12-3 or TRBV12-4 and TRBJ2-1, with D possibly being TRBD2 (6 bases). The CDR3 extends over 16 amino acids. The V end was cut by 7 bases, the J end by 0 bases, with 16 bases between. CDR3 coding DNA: TGTGCCAGCACCTTAGGGGCGGGGAGCTCCTACAATGAGCAGTTCTTC. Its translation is CASTLGAGSSYNEQFF.

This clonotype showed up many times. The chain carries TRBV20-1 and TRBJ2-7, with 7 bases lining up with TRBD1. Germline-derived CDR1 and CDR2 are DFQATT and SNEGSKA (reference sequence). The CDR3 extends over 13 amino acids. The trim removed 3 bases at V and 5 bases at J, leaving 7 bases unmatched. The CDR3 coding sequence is TGCAGTGCTAGTGGACAGGTGGTGAACGAGCAGTACTTC. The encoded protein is CSASGQVVNEQYF.

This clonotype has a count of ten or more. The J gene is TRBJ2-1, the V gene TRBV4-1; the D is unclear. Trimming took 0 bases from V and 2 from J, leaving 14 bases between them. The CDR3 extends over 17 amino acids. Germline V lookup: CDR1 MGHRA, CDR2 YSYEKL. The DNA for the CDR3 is TGCGCCAGCAGCCAAGACCCGGTGGGTCCGGCCTACAATGAGCAGTTCTTC. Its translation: CASSQDPVGPAYNEQFF.

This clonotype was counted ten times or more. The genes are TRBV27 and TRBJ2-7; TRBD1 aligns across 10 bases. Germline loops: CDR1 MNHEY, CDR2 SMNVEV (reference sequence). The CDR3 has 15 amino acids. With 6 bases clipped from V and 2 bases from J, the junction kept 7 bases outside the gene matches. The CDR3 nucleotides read TGTGCCAGCAGACGACAGGGGGCGAAGGCCTACGAGCAGTACTTC. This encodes CASRRQGAKAYEQYF.

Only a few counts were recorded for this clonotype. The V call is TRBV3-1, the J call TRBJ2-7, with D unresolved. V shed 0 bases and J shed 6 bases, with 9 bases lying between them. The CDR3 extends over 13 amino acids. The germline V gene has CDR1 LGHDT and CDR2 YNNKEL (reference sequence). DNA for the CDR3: TGTGCCAGCAGCCAAGATTGGGTGTCCGAGCAGTACTTC. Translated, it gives CASSQDWVSEQYF.

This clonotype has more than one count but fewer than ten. The CDR3 loop reads CASSLDAGTLYEQYF. As DNA, the CDR3 is TGTGCCAGCAGCTTGGATGCCGGGACACTCTACGAGCAGTACTTC. This rearrangement joins TRBV5-5 to TRBJ2-7, with D tentatively TRBD1 (6 bases). The CDR3 consists of 15 residues. V was trimmed by 0 bases and J by 3 bases, leaving 13 bases between them. Germline lookup yields CDR1 SGHKS and CDR2 YYEKEE (reference sequence). The whole variable domain, filled in from reference TRBV5-5 and TRBJ2-7, reads DAGVTQSPTHLIKTRGQQVTLRCSPISGHKSVSWYQQVLGQGPQFIFQYYEKEERGRGNFPDRFSARQFPNYSSELNVNALLLGDSALYLCASSLDAGTLYEQYFGPGTRLTVT.

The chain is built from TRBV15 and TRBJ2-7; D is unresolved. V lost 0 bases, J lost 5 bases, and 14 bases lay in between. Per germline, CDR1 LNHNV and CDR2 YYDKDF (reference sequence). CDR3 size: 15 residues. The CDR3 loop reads CATSRDRMSVNEQYF. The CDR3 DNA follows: TGTGCCACCAGCAGAGATCGTATGAGTGTCAACGAGCAGTACTTC.

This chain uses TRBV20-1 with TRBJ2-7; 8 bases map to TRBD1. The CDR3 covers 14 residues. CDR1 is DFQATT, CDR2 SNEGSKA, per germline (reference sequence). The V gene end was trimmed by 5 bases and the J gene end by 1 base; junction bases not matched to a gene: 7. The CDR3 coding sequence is TGCAGTGCTCGCCGGGACAGGCGGTCCTACGAGCAGTACTTC. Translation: CSARRDRRSYEQYF.

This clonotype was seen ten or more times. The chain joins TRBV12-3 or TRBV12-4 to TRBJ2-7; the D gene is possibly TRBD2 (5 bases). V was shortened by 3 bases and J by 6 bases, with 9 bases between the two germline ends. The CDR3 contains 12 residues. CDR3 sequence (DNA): TGTGCCAGCAGTTTCTTACTAGTCGAGCAGTACTTC. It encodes CASSFLLVEQYF.

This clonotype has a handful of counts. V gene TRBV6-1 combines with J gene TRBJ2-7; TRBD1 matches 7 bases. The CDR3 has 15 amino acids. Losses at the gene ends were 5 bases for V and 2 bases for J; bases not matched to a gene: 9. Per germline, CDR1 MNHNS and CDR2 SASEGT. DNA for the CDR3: TGTGCCAGCAGTTTTTCAATAGACAGGGCCTACGAGCAGTACTTC. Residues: CASSFSIDRAYEQYF.

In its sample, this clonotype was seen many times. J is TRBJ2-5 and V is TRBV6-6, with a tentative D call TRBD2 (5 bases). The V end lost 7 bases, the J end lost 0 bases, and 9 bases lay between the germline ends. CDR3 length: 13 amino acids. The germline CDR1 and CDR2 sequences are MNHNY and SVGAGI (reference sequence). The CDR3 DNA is TGTGCCAGCACCCGGGATTACCAAGAGACCCAGTACTTC. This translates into CASTRDYQETQYF.

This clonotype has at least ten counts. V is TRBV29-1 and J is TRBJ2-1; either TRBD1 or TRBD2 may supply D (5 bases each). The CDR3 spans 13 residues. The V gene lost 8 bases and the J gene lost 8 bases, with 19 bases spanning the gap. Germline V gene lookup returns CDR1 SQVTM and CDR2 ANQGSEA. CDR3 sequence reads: CSSISGPRHEQFF. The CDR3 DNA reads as TGCAGCTCTATTTCGGGGCCCCGGCATGAGCAGTTCTTC.

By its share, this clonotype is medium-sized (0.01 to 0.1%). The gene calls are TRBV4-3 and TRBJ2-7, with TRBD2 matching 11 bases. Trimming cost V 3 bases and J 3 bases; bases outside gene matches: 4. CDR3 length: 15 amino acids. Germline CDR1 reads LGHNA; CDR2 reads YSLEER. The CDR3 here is CASSHGLAGNYEQYF. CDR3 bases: TGCGCCAGCAGCCACGGACTAGCGGGCAACTACGAGCAGTACTTC.

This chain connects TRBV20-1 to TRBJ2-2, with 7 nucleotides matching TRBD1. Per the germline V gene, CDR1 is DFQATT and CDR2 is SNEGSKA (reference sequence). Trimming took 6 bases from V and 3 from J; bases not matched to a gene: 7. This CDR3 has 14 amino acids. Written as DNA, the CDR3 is TGCAGTGCCTCCGGGACAGACCACACCGGGGAGCTGTTTTTT. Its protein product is CSASGTDHTGELFF.

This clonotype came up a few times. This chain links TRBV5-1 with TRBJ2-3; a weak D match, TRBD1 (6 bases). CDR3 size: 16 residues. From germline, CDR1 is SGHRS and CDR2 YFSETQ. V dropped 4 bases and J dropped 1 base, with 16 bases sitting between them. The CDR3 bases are TGCGCCAGCAGCATGACAGGCCAAGGGGGCACAGATACGCAGTATTTT. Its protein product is CASSMTGQGGTDTQYF.

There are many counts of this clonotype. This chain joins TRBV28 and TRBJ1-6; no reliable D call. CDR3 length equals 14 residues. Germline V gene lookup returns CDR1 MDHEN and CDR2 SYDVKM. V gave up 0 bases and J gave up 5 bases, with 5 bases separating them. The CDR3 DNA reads TGTGCCAGCAGTTTATGGCAGGATAATTCACCCCTCCACTTT. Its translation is CASSLWQDNSPLHF.

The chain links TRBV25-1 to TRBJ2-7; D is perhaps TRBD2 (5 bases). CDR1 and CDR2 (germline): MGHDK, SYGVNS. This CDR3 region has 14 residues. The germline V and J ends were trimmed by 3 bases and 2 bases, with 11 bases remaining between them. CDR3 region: CASSEGDKPYEQYF. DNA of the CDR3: TGTGCCAGCAGTGAGGGAGACAAGCCCTACGAGCAGTACTTC.

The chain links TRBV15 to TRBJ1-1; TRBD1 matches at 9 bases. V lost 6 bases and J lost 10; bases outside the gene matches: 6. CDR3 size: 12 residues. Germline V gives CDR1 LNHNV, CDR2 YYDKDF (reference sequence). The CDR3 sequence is CATRGTGIGAFF. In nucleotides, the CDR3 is TGTGCCACCAGGGGGACAGGGATCGGAGCTTTCTTT.

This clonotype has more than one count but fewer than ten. In DNA, the CDR3 is TGCAGCGTTGATGGACAGGGATTCTACGAGCAGTACTTC. Translated: CSVDGQGFYEQYF. The V and J genes are TRBV29-1 and TRBJ2-7; 8 bases are shared with TRBD1. CDR3 length: 13 residues. J gave up 3 bases and V 3 bases, and 4 bases lay outside the gene matches. CDR1 is SQVTM and CDR2 is ANQGSEA in the germline V gene.

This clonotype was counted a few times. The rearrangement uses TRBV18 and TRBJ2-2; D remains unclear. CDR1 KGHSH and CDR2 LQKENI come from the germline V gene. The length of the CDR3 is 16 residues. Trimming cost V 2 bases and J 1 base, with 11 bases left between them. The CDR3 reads CASSPNLQGNTGELFF. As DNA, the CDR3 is TGTGCCAGCTCACCAAACTTACAAGGGAACACCGGGGAGCTGTTTTTT.

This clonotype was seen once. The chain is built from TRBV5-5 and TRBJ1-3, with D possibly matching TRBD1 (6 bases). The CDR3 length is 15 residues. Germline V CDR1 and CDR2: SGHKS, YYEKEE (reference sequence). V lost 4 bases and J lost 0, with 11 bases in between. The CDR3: CASSLTDSSGNTIYF. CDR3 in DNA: TGTGCCAGCAGCCTAACGGACAGCTCTGGAAACACCATATATTTT.